This passage covers 27 T cell receptor beta chains from one sample sequenced in a study of blood T cell repertoires in COVID-19. Assay used: immunoSEQ multiplex PCR; TCRdb lists only in-frame clones, some missing. The sample consists of 90,000 to 140,000 clones, more than 80% of them appearing once. Sequencing was performed on peripheral blood. The receptors derive from a woman between 70 and 85 years old with acute or convalescent COVID-19.

CDR3 bases: TGTGCCAGCAGCGTATTCCCAGCGGGGGGGCGGGGGACAGATACGCAGTATTTT. Amino acid sequence: CASSVFPAGGRGTDTQYF. V is TRBV9 and J is TRBJ2-3, with TRBD2 matching over 10 bases. Per the germline V gene, CDR1 is SGDLS and CDR2 is YYNGEE. The V and J ends lost 1 base and 3 bases, in that order; junction bases with no gene match: 11. This CDR3 contains 18 residues. Full variable domain (outside the CDR3, taken from reference TRBV9 and TRBJ2-3): DSGVTQTPKHLITATGQRVTLRCSPRSGDLSVYWYQQSLDQGLQFLIQYYNGEERAKGNILERFSAQQFPDLHSELNLSSLELGDSALYFCASSVFPAGGRGTDTQYFGPGTRLTVL.

This rearrangement joins TRBV11-2 to TRBJ2-1; 13 nucleotides match TRBD2. Germline loops: CDR1 SGHAT, CDR2 FQNNGV. The CDR3 is 18 residues long. The V and J ends lost 1 base and 7 bases, in that order; junction bases with no gene match: 10. The DNA of the CDR3 is TGTGCCAGCAGCTTAGTGGGACTAGCGGGACGGAAGGAGAATGAGCAGTTCTTC. Encoded protein: CASSLVGLAGRKENEQFF.

This clone was recorded once. This chain links TRBV19 with TRBJ1-5; 8 positions match TRBD1. V was clipped by 7 bases and J by 0 bases; unmatched bases: 14. The CDR3 totals 18 residues. From germline, CDR1 is LNHDA and CDR2 SQIVND (reference sequence). Here the CDR3 DNA reads TGTGCCAGTACCCCGGGCAGGGGGCCCCTACATAGCAATCAGCCCCAGCATTTT. It codes for CASTPGRGPLHSNQPQHF.

This sequence joins TRBV6-5 and TRBJ1-6, with D uncertain. The CDR3 extends over 14 amino acids. Between the trimmed V and J ends, which lost 6 bases and 6 bases, there was a span of 12 bases. Germline V lookup: CDR1 MNHEY, CDR2 SVGAGI. CDR3 bases: TGTGCCAGCAGGCAGCACGCGGGTAATTCACCCCTCCACTTT. Translated, it gives CASRQHAGNSPLHF.

This clone occurred a few times. J is TRBJ1-2 and V is TRBV9, with 11 bases identical to TRBD1. Germline V gene sequence: CDR1 SGDLS, CDR2 YYNGEE. The CDR3 covers 15 residues. V trimming: 0 bases; J trimming: 2 bases; junction bases outside the gene matches: 0. CDR3 region: CASSVGDRGNYGYTF. For the CDR3, the DNA is TGTGCCAGCAGCGTAGGGGACAGGGGGAACTATGGCTACACCTTC.

The chain couples TRBV18 to TRBJ1-3; D call uncertain. V lost 8 bases and J 5 bases, leaving 16 bases between the germline ends. The germline V gene encodes CDR1 KGHSH and CDR2 LQKENI. CDR3 length: 14 residues. The DNA of the CDR3 is TGTGCCAGCCTCCGGGTCCTTGAGAGAAACACCATATATTTT. Translation gives CASLRVLERNTIYF.

The chain carries TRBV12-1 and TRBJ2-2; the listed D gene, TRBD2, was not tested against the DNA. TRBV12-1 is classified as a pseudogene. The CDR3 has 16 residues. The CDR3 DNA reads as TGTGCCAGCAGCTTTGATGCCGTCTCGAGCACCGGGGAGCTGTTTTTT. It encodes CASSFDAVSSTGELFF.

The rearrangement joins TRBV19 to TRBJ1-1; D is undetermined. CDR3 length: 13 amino acids. V was clipped by 0 bases and J by 4 bases, with 6 bases between them. Germline assignment: CDR1 LNHDA and CDR2 SQIVND (reference sequence). CDR3 region: CASSIDSSTEAFF. CDR3 bases: TGTGCCAGTAGTATAGATAGCAGCACTGAAGCTTTCTTT.

The V gene is TRBV5-1, the J gene TRBJ2-1, with TRBD1 identical over 10 bases. The V gene end was trimmed by 3 bases and the J gene end by 9 bases; junction bases not matched to a gene: 9. CDR3 size: 15 residues. Germline CDR1 is SGHRS and CDR2 is YFSETQ. The chain's CDR3 is CASSWGQGLGSEQFF. CDR3 DNA: TGCGCCAGCAGCTGGGGACAGGGGTTGGGTAGTGAGCAGTTCTTC.

The chain carries TRBV15 and TRBJ2-1, with 13 bases that match TRBD2. CDR1 and CDR2 from the germline V gene are LNHNV and YYDKDF (reference sequence). V was clipped by 5 bases and J by 8 bases; unmatched bases: 9. This CDR3 region has 16 residues. The DNA for the CDR3 is TGTGCCACCAGCGTTGCGGGACTAGCGGGAAGTGATGAGCAGTTCTTC. It specifies CATSVAGLAGSDEQFF.

J is TRBJ2-5 and V is TRBV6-5, with TRBD2 matching 7 bases. Trimming at V came to 0 bases and at J to 2 bases, leaving 3 bases not matched to a gene. The CDR3 totals 15 residues. Germline-derived CDR1 and CDR2 are MNHEY and SVGAGI. The CDR3, as DNA: TGTGCCAGCAGTTACTCCCAGCGGGAACAAGAGACCCAGTACTTC. Residues: CASSYSQREQETQYF.

This clone was detected a few times. The V gene is TRBV27, the J gene TRBJ1-2, with 7 bases matching TRBD1. The junction had 8 bases not matched to a gene; V was cut back by 5 bases and J by 8 bases. The CDR3 sequence is 13 residues long. Germline CDR1 is MNHEY and CDR2 is SMNVEV (reference sequence). The DNA for the CDR3 is TGTGCCAGCAGTCTAGCACAGGGGAAGGGCTACACCTTC. Translated, it gives CASSLAQGKGYTF.

For the CDR3, the DNA is TGTGCCAGCAGTGAAGACCCCTCCTACTACAATGAGCAGTTCTTC. Translation: CASSEDPSYYNEQFF. The chain recombines TRBV6-1 with TRBJ2-1; D gene unclear. Trimming removed 1 base from V and 3 bases from J, with 10 bases in between. CDR1 is MNHNS, CDR2 SASEGT, per germline. CDR3 length: 15 residues.

CDR3 amino acids: CASSTLRGAGTDTQYF. In DNA form, the CDR3 reads TGTGCCAGCAGCACCTTGCGGGGGGCCGGCACAGATACGCAGTATTTT. The gene calls are TRBV7-8 and TRBJ2-3; TRBD2 matches 8 bases. CDR1 is SGHVS and CDR2 is FQNEAQ in the germline V gene. The CDR3 runs 16 residues. J was trimmed by 1 base and V by 5 bases; bases with no gene match: 8. The whole variable domain, filled in from reference TRBV7-8 and TRBJ2-3, reads GAGVSQSPRYKVAKRGQDVALRCDPISGHVSLFWYQQALGQGPEFLTYFQNEAQLDKSGLPSDRFFAERPEGSVSTLKIQRTQQEDSAVYLCASSTLRGAGTDTQYFGPGTRLTVL.

The chain joins TRBV7-9 to TRBJ2-1; D gene ambiguous. Germline CDR1 reads SEHNR; CDR2 reads FQNEAQ (reference sequence). This CDR3 has 15 amino acids. The V end was cut by 5 bases, the J end by 4 bases, with 15 bases between. CDR3 loop: CASSRPLADYNEQFF. The CDR3 nucleotides are TGTGCCAGCAGCCGCCCCCTGGCGGATTACAATGAGCAGTTCTTC. Full variable domain (rest looked up from reference TRBV7-9 and TRBJ2-1): DTGVSQNPRHKITKRGQNVTFRCDPISEHNRLYWYRQTLGQGPEFLTYFQNEAQLEKSRLLSDRFSAERPKGSFSTLEIQRTEQGDSAMYLCASSRPLADYNEQFFGPGTRLTVL.

V usage is TRBV9 and J usage is TRBJ2-3, with 11 bases matching TRBD2. The CDR3 covers 16 residues. Unmatched junction bases numbered 6, after V lost 2 bases and J lost 4 bases. Germline lookup yields CDR1 SGDLS and CDR2 YYNGEE. CDR3 protein: CASSVKLAGAPDTQYF. In DNA form, the CDR3 reads TGTGCCAGCAGCGTCAAACTAGCGGGAGCGCCAGATACGCAGTATTTT.

CDR3 sequence reads: CASQQGAGEKLFF. In DNA form, the CDR3 reads TGTGCCAGTCAACAGGGGGCGGGTGAAAAACTGTTTTTT. V is TRBV25-1 and J is TRBJ1-4; 9 bases map to TRBD1. The V gene's germline CDR1 is MGHDK and CDR2 SYGVNS. V shed 9 bases and J 7 bases; nucleotides not matched to a gene: 6. The CDR3 spans 13 residues.

On this clone itself: Other DNA sequences in the sample encode the same CDR3. The chain joins TRBV20-1 to TRBJ2-7; 7 bases match TRBD1. Looked up from germline, CDR1 is DFQATT and CDR2 is SNEGSKA (reference sequence). This CDR3 has 11 residues. The junction had 1 base not matched to a gene; V was cut back by 3 bases and J by 5 bases. This CDR3 is CSASQGDEQYF. The CDR3 nucleotides are TGCAGTGCTAGCCAGGGGGACGAGCAGTACTTC.

V gene TRBV5-1 combines with J gene TRBJ1-2, with TRBD1 identical over 10 bases. Germline CDR1 and CDR2: SGHRS and YFSETQ. The trim removed 4 bases at V and 6 bases at J, leaving 3 bases unmatched. The CDR3 contains 13 residues. In nucleotides, the CDR3 is TGCGCCAGCAGCCCGGGACAGGGGAATGGCTACACCTTC. Protein: CASSPGQGNGYTF. The variable domain in full, with the rest retrieved from reference TRBV5-1 and TRBJ1-2, is KAGVTQTPRYLIKTRGQQVTLSCSPISGHRSVSWYQQTPGQGLQFLFEYFSETQRNKGNFPGRFSGRQFSNSRSEMNVSTLELGDSALYLCASSPGQGNGYTFGSGTRLTVV.

The chain has TRBV18 and TRBJ1-1; TRBD1 might be the D (6 bases). Germline CDR1 is KGHSH and CDR2 is LQKENI. The CDR3 spans 14 residues. V was clipped by 5 bases and J by 3 bases, with 13 bases between them. DNA of the CDR3: TGTGCCAGCTCATACAGGGTCGGGGACACTGAAGCTTTCTTT. This encodes CASSYRVGDTEAFF.

The chain joins TRBV18 to TRBJ2-7; tentative D call: TRBD1 (6 bases). Germline assignment: CDR1 KGHSH and CDR2 LQKENI. The CDR3 covers 14 residues. V was trimmed by 3 bases and J by 0 bases, leaving 9 bases between them. The CDR3 nucleotides read TGTGCCAGCTCACCCCGGGACAACTCCTACGAGCAGTACTTC. It yields the protein CASSPRDNSYEQYF. The full variable domain, with the rest looked up from reference TRBV18 and TRBJ2-7, is NAGVMQNPRHLVRRRGQEARLRCSPMKGHSHVYWYRQLPEEGLKFMVYLQKENIIDESGMPKERFSAEFPKEGPSILRIQQVVRGDSAAYFCASSPRDNSYEQYFGPGTRLTVT.

This clone was seen only a few times. The chain has TRBV28 and TRBJ1-2, with TRBD1 matching 12 bases. Germline-derived CDR1 and CDR2 are MDHEN and SYDVKM. Trimming at V came to 6 bases and at J to 8 bases, leaving 7 bases not matched to a gene. The length of the CDR3 is 14 residues. CDR3 DNA: TGTGCCAGCAGCCGGGACAGGGGGCTCCGGGGCTACACCTTC. Translated: CASSRDRGLRGYTF.

CDR3 sequence: CASSPQWESSYEQYF. As DNA, the CDR3 is TGTGCCAGCAGTCCCCAATGGGAGAGCTCCTACGAGCAGTACTTC. This chain joins TRBV7-2 and TRBJ2-7; a weak D match, TRBD2 (5 bases). V dropped 6 bases and J dropped 0 bases, with 15 bases sitting between them. The V gene's germline CDR1 is SGHTA and CDR2 FQGNSA. The CDR3 is 15 residues long.

The chain links TRBV6-5 to TRBJ1-5; D gene uncertain. Germline values: CDR1 MNHEY, CDR2 SVGAGI. The CDR3 is 15 residues long. Deletions cut 0 bases from V and 5 bases from J, with 11 bases between. CDR3 bases: TGTGCCAGCAGTTACTCTACGGGTGCGCATCAGCCCCAGCATTTT. Translation gives CASSYSTGAHQPQHF.

This chain joins TRBV5-8 and TRBJ1-1; possible D gene TRBD1, 6 bases. The CDR3 totals 14 residues. Germline CDR1 SGHTS, CDR2 YDEGEE. Trimming cost V 2 bases and J 5 bases, with 13 bases left between them. Written as DNA, the CDR3 is TGTGCCAGCAGCTTAGTTCGAGGGGGAACTGAAGCTTTCTTT. It is translated as CASSLVRGGTEAFF.

The rearrangement uses TRBV4-1 and TRBJ2-1; 8 bases map to TRBD2. This CDR3 is built from 15 residues. Germline V gives CDR1 MGHRA, CDR2 YSYEKL. V was pared by 0 bases and J by 9 bases, with 7 bases of the junction left unmatched. The CDR3: CASSQDLRTSTEQFF. The DNA of the CDR3 is TGCGCCAGCAGCCAAGATCTCAGGACTAGCACTGAGCAGTTCTTC.

J is TRBJ1-4 and V is TRBV7-9, with D possibly TRBD1 on 6 matching bases. Trimming removed 5 bases at V and 7 bases at J, with 14 bases between. Germline CDR1 SEHNR, CDR2 FQNEAQ (reference sequence). CDR3 size: 14 residues. The CDR3 region has the DNA TGTGCCAGCAGCCTCACAGGGCATGGTGAAAAACTGTTTTTT. Its translation: CASSLTGHGEKLFF.